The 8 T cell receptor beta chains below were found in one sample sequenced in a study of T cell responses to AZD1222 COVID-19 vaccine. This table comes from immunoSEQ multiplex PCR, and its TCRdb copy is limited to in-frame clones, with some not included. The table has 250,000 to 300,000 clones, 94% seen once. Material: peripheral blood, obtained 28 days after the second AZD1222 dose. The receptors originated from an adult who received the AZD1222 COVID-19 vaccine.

Written as DNA, the CDR3 is TGCGCCAGCAGCTTGGCCATGGGGTTGGGGGAGACCCAGTACTTC. This codes for CASSLAMGLGETQYF. V gene TRBV5-1 combines with J gene TRBJ2-5, with D uncertain. Germline values: CDR1 SGHRS, CDR2 YFSETQ. The CDR3 consists of 15 residues. The V end was cut by 0 bases, the J end by 5 bases, with 14 bases between.

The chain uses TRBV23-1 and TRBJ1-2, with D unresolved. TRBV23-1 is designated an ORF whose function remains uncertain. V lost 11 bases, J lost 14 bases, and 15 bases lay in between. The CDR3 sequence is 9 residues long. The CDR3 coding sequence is TGCGCCCGAAGCTTGTCGGAGACCTTC. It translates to CARSLSETF.

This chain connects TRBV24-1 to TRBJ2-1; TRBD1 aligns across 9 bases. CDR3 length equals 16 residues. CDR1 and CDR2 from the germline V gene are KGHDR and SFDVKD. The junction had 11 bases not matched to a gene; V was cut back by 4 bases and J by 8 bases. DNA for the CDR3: TGTGCCACCAGTGAGACCGGGACAGGGTACGAGGATGAGCAGTTCTTC. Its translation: CATSETGTGYEDEQFF.

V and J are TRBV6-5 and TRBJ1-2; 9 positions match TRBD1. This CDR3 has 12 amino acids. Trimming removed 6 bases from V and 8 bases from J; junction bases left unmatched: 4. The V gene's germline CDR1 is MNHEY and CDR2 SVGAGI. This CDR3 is CASRQGAWGYTF. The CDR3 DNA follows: TGTGCCAGCAGACAGGGGGCATGGGGCTACACCTTC.

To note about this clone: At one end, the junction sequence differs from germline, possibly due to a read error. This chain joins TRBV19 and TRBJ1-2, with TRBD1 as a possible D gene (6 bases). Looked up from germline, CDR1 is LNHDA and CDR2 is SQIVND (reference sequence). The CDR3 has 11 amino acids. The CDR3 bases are TGTGCCAGTAGTATAGGGCTGGACAGTCACTTC. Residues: CASSIGLDSHF.

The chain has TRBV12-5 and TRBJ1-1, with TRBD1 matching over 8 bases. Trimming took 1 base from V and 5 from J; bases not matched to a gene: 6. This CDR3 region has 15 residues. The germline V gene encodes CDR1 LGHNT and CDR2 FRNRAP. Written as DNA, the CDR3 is TGTGCTAGTGGTTTGGGGACAGGGATGAGGACTGAAGCTTTCTTT. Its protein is CASGLGTGMRTEAFF.

This CDR3 reads CASSPTSGQETQYF. The CDR3 nucleotides are TGTGCCAGCAGCCCCACTAGCGGCCAAGAGACCCAGTACTTC. This rearrangement joins TRBV28 to TRBJ2-5, with 8 nucleotides matching TRBD2. The V segment lost 6 bases and the J segment 1 base; nucleotides outside the gene matches: 4. Germline assignment: CDR1 MDHEN and CDR2 SYDVKM. The CDR3 consists of 14 residues.

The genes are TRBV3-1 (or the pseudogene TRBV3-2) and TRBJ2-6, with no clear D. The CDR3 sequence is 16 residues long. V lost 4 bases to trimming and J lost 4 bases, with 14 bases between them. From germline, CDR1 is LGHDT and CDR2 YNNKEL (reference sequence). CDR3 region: CASSLLEPPGANVLTF. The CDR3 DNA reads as TGTGCCAGCAGCCTATTAGAACCTCCGGGGGCCAACGTCCTGACTTTC.